The 32 T cell receptor beta chains below come from one sample, sequenced in a study of blood T cell repertoires in COVID-19. Profiling relied on immunoSEQ multiplex PCR, and the TCRdb table lists in-frame clones only, not all of them. The sample lists a few hundred thousand clones; around 89% were seen once. The sample was peripheral blood. The receptors shown here come from a woman aged 40 to 55 with COVID-19, enrolled during active disease.

The rearrangement uses TRBV25-1 and TRBJ1-5; D possibly corresponds to TRBD1 (5 bases). V lost 9 bases and J lost 4, with 13 bases in between. CDR3 length: 13 amino acids. Germline V CDR1 and CDR2: MGHDK, SYGVNS. The CDR3 loop is CASREQENQPQHF. Here the CDR3 DNA reads TGTGCCAGTAGAGAACAGGAAAATCAGCCCCAGCATTTT.

The rearrangement links TRBV18 to TRBJ1-2; TRBD1 agrees at 8 bases. V shed 3 bases, J shed 1 base, and the junction held 10 bases outside the gene matches. This CDR3 has 17 amino acids. Germline V gives CDR1 KGHSH, CDR2 LQKENI. CDR3 sequence: CASSPNGQGWNNYGYTF. Here the CDR3 DNA reads TGTGCCAGCTCACCTAATGGACAGGGTTGGAATAACTATGGCTACACCTTC. Looking up the rest from reference TRBV18 and TRBJ1-2 gives the full variable domain: NAGVMQNPRHLVRRRGQEARLRCSPMKGHSHVYWYRQLPEEGLKFMVYLQKENIIDESGMPKERFSAEFPKEGPSILRIQQVVRGDSAAYFCASSPNGQGWNNYGYTFGSGTRLTVV.

The chain links TRBV18 to TRBJ2-7; tentative D call: TRBD2 (7 bases). V gave up 2 bases and J gave up 2 bases, with 10 bases separating them. CDR1 is KGHSH and CDR2 is LQKENI in the germline V gene. This CDR3 is built from 14 residues. The CDR3 DNA reads as TGTGCCAGCTCACCAGGAGGGGGGGCCTACGAGCAGTACTTC. It codes for CASSPGGGAYEQYF.

This clone was picked up one time. The chain joins TRBV25-1 to TRBJ2-7; possibly TRBD1 for D (5 bases). Germline V gene data show CDR1 as MGHDK and CDR2 as SYGVNS. V lost 3 bases to trimming and J lost 0 bases, with 9 bases between them. The CDR3 totals 14 residues. The CDR3 region is CASSDPTVSYEQYF. In DNA form, the CDR3 reads TGTGCCAGCAGTGACCCGACAGTCTCCTACGAGCAGTACTTC.

The V and J genes are TRBV6-4 and TRBJ2-3; 11 bases align to TRBD2. This CDR3 has 15 residues. Per germline, CDR1 MRHNA and CDR2 SNTAGT. V lost 0 bases to trimming and J lost 4 bases; unmatched junction nucleotides: 0. CDR3 residues: CASSDSSGRADTQYF. CDR3 bases: TGTGCCAGCAGTGACTCTAGCGGGAGGGCAGATACGCAGTATTTT.

The chain has TRBV6-2 or TRBV6-3 and TRBJ2-7; 10 nucleotides line up with TRBD2. Germline-derived CDR1 and CDR2 are MNHEY and SVGEGT. J lost 3 bases, V lost 2 bases, and 7 bases had no gene match. This CDR3 contains 16 residues. The CDR3 spells CASSYPGLAKVYEQYF. CDR3 DNA sequence: TGTGCCAGCAGTTACCCGGGACTAGCGAAGGTCTACGAGCAGTACTTC.

This chain links TRBV7-9 with TRBJ1-4; maybe TRBD1 (5 bases). This CDR3 spans 17 amino acids. Trimming left V 2 bases short and J 2 bases short, with 15 bases between. Germline lookup yields CDR1 SEHNR and CDR2 FQNEAQ (reference sequence). The CDR3 here is CASSLRRGSSTNEKLFF. DNA for the CDR3: TGTGCCAGCAGCTTAAGGAGGGGATCTTCGACTAATGAAAAACTGTTTTTT.

The J gene is TRBJ2-1, the V gene TRBV7-2, with D possibly being TRBD2 (6 bases). V lost 3 bases to trimming and J lost 3 bases, with 9 bases between them. The CDR3 is made up of 14 amino acids. CDR1 is SGHTA, CDR2 FQGNSA, per germline. CDR3 in amino acids: CASSLEGSYNEQFF. Here the CDR3 DNA reads TGTGCCAGCAGCTTGGAGGGGAGCTACAATGAGCAGTTCTTC.

V is TRBV6-5 and J is TRBJ2-3; TRBD2 is a possible D gene (6 bases). Per germline, CDR1 MNHEY and CDR2 SVGAGI. CDR3 length equals 13 residues. V was clipped by 6 bases and J by 0 bases, with 7 bases between them. CDR3 loop: CASRRDSTDTQYF. The CDR3 nucleotides read TGTGCCAGCAGGCGGGACAGCACAGATACGCAGTATTTT.

This chain uses TRBV2 with TRBJ1-1, with a weak D call TRBD1 (6 bases). Germline-derived CDR1 and CDR2 are SNHLY and FYNNEI. With 6 bases removed from V and 1 base from J, the gap between germline ends came to 15 bases. The CDR3 sequence is 15 residues long. DNA of the CDR3: TGTGCCAGCAGGATAACAGGGACCCAGAACACTGAAGCTTTCTTT. Its protein product is CASRITGTQNTEAFF.

The chain employs TRBV6-5 and TRBJ2-7; the D is unclear. Trimming took 6 bases from V and 2 from J, leaving 5 bases between them. Germline CDR1 is MNHEY and CDR2 is SVGAGI. The CDR3 has 11 amino acids. In nucleotides, the CDR3 is TGTGCCAGCAGCCCAACCTACGAGCAGTACTTC. This translates into CASSPTYEQYF.

About this clone itself: One junction end does not reproduce the germline sequence, and a read error may be involved. J is TRBJ2-7 and V is TRBV11-2, with 9 bases matching TRBD2. Germline CDR1 SGHAT, CDR2 FQNNGV. The CDR3 consists of 14 residues. CDR3 coding DNA: TGTGCCAGCAGCTCCCTAACATTGGCGAGCGGGAGGCGGTTC. Translating gives CASSSLTLASGRRF.

The V gene is TRBV5-1, the J gene TRBJ1-5; D call uncertain. Trimming shortened V by 2 bases and J by 6 bases, and 6 bases separated the two germline ends. The CDR3 length is 12 residues. Germline lookup yields CDR1 SGHRS and CDR2 YFSETQ. The CDR3 nucleotides are TGCGCCAGCAGCTTTAACGGTCAGCCCCAGCATTTT. As protein: CASSFNGQPQHF.

A remark on this clone: Other DNA sequences from this sample encode an identical CDR3 as well. This chain uses TRBV6-5 with TRBJ2-2; 7 nucleotides match TRBD1. The CDR3 contains 14 residues. Trimming cost V 6 bases and J 1 base; bases outside gene matches: 2. Germline V gene sequence: CDR1 MNHEY, CDR2 SVGAGI. The CDR3 here is CASRRQGNTGELFF. In DNA, the CDR3 is TGTGCCAGCAGGCGACAGGGGAACACCGGGGAGCTGTTTTTT.

This chain uses TRBV30 with TRBJ2-7, with TRBD2 matching 8 bases. The CDR3 loop spans 15 amino acids. J gave up 3 bases and V 4 bases, and 11 bases lay outside the gene matches. Per germline, CDR1 GTSNPN and CDR2 SVGIG (reference sequence). In DNA, the CDR3 is TGTGCCTGGACCCCTGGCGGGGGGTATTTCTACGAGCAGTACTTC. Translating it yields CAWTPGGGYFYEQYF.

The rearrangement uses TRBV10-3 and TRBJ2-4; weak D call: TRBD1 (7 bases). The CDR3 is 18 amino acids. Germline V gene lookup returns CDR1 ENHRY and CDR2 SYGVKD. Trimming removed 10 bases from V and 0 bases from J, with 25 bases in between. Here the CDR3 reads CATSLETGTSLAKNIQYF. The CDR3, as DNA: TGTGCCACCTCACTTGAGACAGGGACTTCTCTAGCCAAAAACATTCAGTACTTC.

The genes are TRBV7-2 and TRBJ2-2; D is uncertain. Germline values: CDR1 SGHTA, CDR2 FQGNSA. The germline V and J ends were trimmed by 5 bases and 5 bases, with 12 bases remaining between them. The CDR3 is 14 residues long. The CDR3 DNA reads TGTGCCAGCAGCCCTCAGCGCGATACCGGGGAGCTGTTTTTT. As protein: CASSPQRDTGELFF.

This chain connects TRBV30 to TRBJ2-1, with 9 positions matching TRBD1. The CDR3 extends over 17 amino acids. Germline V lookup: CDR1 GTSNPN, CDR2 SVGIG (reference sequence). Germline trimming cut 1 base from V and 9 bases from J; bases unmatched to any gene: 16. The CDR3 nucleotides are TGTGCCTGGAGTGCCGGTTTCAGTCCGGGACAGGGCATTGAGCAGTTCTTC. Translating it yields CAWSAGFSPGQGIEQFF.

The rearrangement uses TRBV9 and TRBJ2-2, with 10 bases fitting TRBD2. Trimming took 0 bases from V and 0 from J; bases not matched to a gene: 2. The CDR3 consists of 17 residues. CDR1 is SGDLS and CDR2 is YYNGEE in the germline V gene. Here the CDR3 DNA reads TGTGCCAGCAGCGTAGGAGCGGGGGGGCCGAACACCGGGGAGCTGTTTTTT. Amino acids: CASSVGAGGPNTGELFF. Based on the CDR3 plus reference TRBV9 and TRBJ2-2, the full variable domain is DSGVTQTPKHLITATGQRVTLRCSPRSGDLSVYWYQQSLDQGLQFLIQYYNGEERAKGNILERFSAQQFPDLHSELNLSSLELGDSALYFCASSVGAGGPNTGELFFGEGSRLTVL.

This chain joins TRBV4-3 and TRBJ2-3; D is possibly TRBD2 (6 bases). The CDR3 loop spans 15 amino acids. CDR1 and CDR2 from the germline V gene are LGHNA and YSLEER. V was trimmed by 4 bases and J by 1 base, leaving 12 bases between them. The CDR3 spells CASSPGGYGTDTQYF. CDR3 nucleotide sequence: TGCGCCAGCAGCCCTGGGGGGTATGGCACAGATACGCAGTATTTT.

The chain is built from TRBV5-1 and TRBJ2-5; D gene unclear. The CDR3 has 13 amino acids. The V end was cut by 0 bases, the J end by 2 bases, with 5 bases between. Germline lookup yields CDR1 SGHRS and CDR2 YFSETQ. The CDR3 loop is CASSLGTQETQYF. The CDR3 region has the DNA TGCGCCAGCAGCTTGGGAACTCAAGAGACCCAGTACTTC.

V gene TRBV30 combines with J gene TRBJ1-3; no firm D call. CDR3 length equals 13 residues. V shed 4 bases and J shed 0 bases, with 7 bases lying between them. CDR1 is GTSNPN and CDR2 is SVGIG in the germline V gene (reference sequence). In DNA form, the CDR3 reads TGTGCCTGGACATCCAGCTCTGGAAACACCATATATTTT. Its protein is CAWTSSSGNTIYF.

The chain is built from TRBV15 and TRBJ2-1, with a tentative D call TRBD2 (6 bases). In germline, CDR1 is LNHNV, CDR2 YYDKDF (reference sequence). The CDR3 runs to 15 residues. V lost 1 base to trimming and J lost 9 bases, with 16 bases between them. The CDR3 here is CATSRGRAGGAEQFF. DNA of the CDR3: TGTGCCACCAGCAGAGGAAGAGCGGGCGGGGCTGAGCAGTTCTTC. The full variable domain, its missing parts supplied by reference TRBV15 and TRBJ2-1, is DAMVIQNPRYQVTQFGKPVTLSCSQTLNHNVMYWYQQKSSQAPKLLFHYYDKDFNNEADTPDNFQSRRPNTSFCFLDIRSPGLGDTAMYLCATSRGRAGGAEQFFGPGTRLTVL.

V and J are TRBV11-2 and TRBJ2-7, with D possibly TRBD1 on 6 matching bases. CDR1 and CDR2 from the germline V gene are SGHAT and FQNNGV. The CDR3 covers 15 residues. V was cut by 3 bases and J by 7 bases, with 19 bases left in between. The CDR3 protein is CASSFSGTRTEEQYF. The CDR3 nucleotides read TGTGCCAGCAGCTTCTCTGGGACAAGGACTGAAGAGCAGTACTTC.

The V and J genes are TRBV3-1 (or the pseudogene TRBV3-2) and TRBJ1-6; no reliable D call. This CDR3 region has 12 residues. Germline-derived CDR1 and CDR2 are LGHDT and YNNKEL (reference sequence). V was clipped by 1 base and J by 9 bases, with 4 bases between them. The CDR3 DNA reads as TGTGCCAGCAGCCAAGTCTTTTCACCCCTCCACTTT. This sequence encodes CASSQVFSPLHF.

The gene calls are TRBV5-1 and TRBJ1-4, with a tentative D call TRBD1 (5 bases). The germline CDR1 and CDR2 sequences are SGHRS and YFSETQ. V was pared by 4 bases and J by 7 bases, with 14 bases between. The CDR3 is 14 amino acids. The CDR3 DNA reads as TGCGCCAGCAGCCCTGACAGTACGCTTGAAAAACTGTTTTTT. Residues: CASSPDSTLEKLFF.

V gene TRBV27 combines with J gene TRBJ2-1, with D possibly TRBD2 on 6 matching bases. The germline V gene has CDR1 MNHEY and CDR2 SMNVEV (reference sequence). The CDR3 has 19 residues. V was trimmed by 0 bases and J by 1 base, leaving 19 bases between them. For the CDR3, the DNA is TGTGCCAGCAGTTTATCCGTCAGGCCGGGCGGGGCTTCCTACAATGAGCAGTTCTTC. Protein product: CASSLSVRPGGASYNEQFF.

The J gene is TRBJ2-3, the V gene TRBV5-8, with 7 bases identical to TRBD1. Trimming took 4 bases from V and 3 from J; bases not matched to a gene: 8. Germline lookup yields CDR1 SGHTS and CDR2 YDEGEE. The CDR3 extends over 15 amino acids. This chain's CDR3 is CASSQPGTATDTQYF. CDR3 sequence (DNA): TGTGCCAGCAGCCAACCAGGGACAGCAACAGATACGCAGTATTTT.

This rearrangement joins TRBV20-1 to TRBJ2-7; TRBD2 matches 8 bases. Trimming removed 3 bases from V and 7 bases from J; junction bases left unmatched: 11. The CDR3 spans 14 residues. The germline CDR1 and CDR2 sequences are DFQATT and SNEGSKA (reference sequence). The CDR3 is CSASHASGLSEQYF. Here the CDR3 DNA reads TGCAGTGCTAGTCACGCTAGCGGGCTGAGTGAGCAGTACTTC.

With regard to this clone: At the DNA level, this CDR3 is encoded by other sequences in the same sample as well. The CDR3 is CAWSSGGNQPQHF. CDR3 DNA: TGTGCCTGGAGCTCAGGGGGCAATCAGCCCCAGCATTTT. This sequence joins TRBV30 and TRBJ1-5, with a tentative D call TRBD1 (6 bases). Germline V lookup: CDR1 GTSNPN, CDR2 SVGIG (reference sequence). The CDR3 has 13 residues. Trimming removed 3 bases from V and 2 bases from J, with 8 bases in between.

The V gene is TRBV29-1, the J gene TRBJ1-1; possible D gene TRBD1, 6 bases. V was clipped by 1 base and J by 3 bases, with 18 bases between them. The CDR3 has 16 amino acids. The germline V gene encodes CDR1 SQVTM and CDR2 ANQGSEA. The CDR3 DNA reads TGCAGCGTTGAAGGCAGGGGATCTCATTGGGACACTGAAGCTTTCTTT. Residues: CSVEGRGSHWDTEAFF.

The genes are TRBV27 and TRBJ1-1; 9 bases are a match to TRBD1. Germline lookup yields CDR1 MNHEY and CDR2 SMNVEV (reference sequence). The J segment lost 3 bases and the V segment lost 7 bases, leaving 21 bases of the junction unmatched. The CDR3 has 19 amino acids. DNA for the CDR3: TGTGCCAGCACTCTAATGTTCTCGACAGGGGGATCAGTAGACACTGAAGCTTTCTTT. Translation: CASTLMFSTGGSVDTEAFF.